These 15 T cell receptor beta chains were all obtained from the same sample, sequenced in a study of control samples from healthy donors and cancer patients. Profiled with immunoSEQ multiplex PCR; TCRdb holds only in-frame clones, not every one. The data show approximately 150,000 clones, with about 89% seen just once and about 7.1% held by the top ten. The sequencing input was blood. All receptors derive from a man aged 18 to 35 in good health.

The rearrangement uses TRBV7-9 and TRBJ1-2; 10 bases agree with TRBD1. V lost 4 bases to trimming and J lost 8 bases; unmatched junction nucleotides: 7. Germline loops: CDR1 SEHNR, CDR2 FQNEAQ (reference sequence). CDR3 size: 14 residues. CDR3 amino acids: CASSSGQGFSGYTF. In DNA form, the CDR3 reads TGTGCCAGCAGCTCGGGACAGGGGTTTTCGGGCTACACCTTC.

The chain carries TRBV5-5 and TRBJ1-5, with D tentatively TRBD1 (6 bases). The V gene's germline CDR1 is SGHKS and CDR2 YYEKEE (reference sequence). Trimming pared 0 bases from V and 1 base from J, leaving 17 bases between. This CDR3 region has 18 residues. CDR3 region: CASSLVDSGDWSNQPQHF. As DNA, the CDR3 is TGTGCCAGCAGCTTGGTGGACAGCGGGGATTGGAGCAATCAGCCCCAGCATTTT.

The rearrangement links TRBV7-6 to TRBJ1-2; 10 bases are a match to TRBD1. The CDR3 totals 17 residues. V lost 3 bases, J lost 7 bases, and 14 bases stayed unmatched. CDR1 and CDR2 (germline): SGHVS, FNYEAQ. CDR3 sequence: CASSFPYGDRGRGGYTF. The CDR3 DNA follows: TGTGCCAGCAGCTTCCCATACGGGGACAGGGGAAGGGGTGGCTACACCTTC.

This sequence joins TRBV7-6 and TRBJ1-4; D remains unclear. This CDR3 has 14 amino acids. CDR1 is SGHVS and CDR2 is FNYEAQ in the germline V gene. V lost 4 bases and J 0 bases, leaving 6 bases between the germline ends. This CDR3 is CASSSLATNEKLFF. CDR3 coding DNA: TGTGCCAGCAGCTCCCTTGCAACTAATGAAAAACTGTTTTTT.

The rearrangement joins TRBV12-5 to TRBJ1-1; TRBD1 agrees at 7 bases. V gave up 3 bases and J gave up 7 bases; unmatched junction bases: 5. CDR3 size: 13 residues. The germline CDR1 and CDR2 sequences are LGHNT and FRNRAP. CDR3 sequence: CASGFGRDSEAFF. The CDR3 coding sequence is TGTGCTAGTGGTTTTGGCCGGGACAGTGAAGCTTTCTTT.

This clone appeared a single time. The chain couples TRBV11-2 to TRBJ1-1; D is unclear. With 5 bases removed from V and 6 bases from J, the gap between germline ends came to 7 bases. Germline CDR1 reads SGHAT; CDR2 reads FQNNGV. The CDR3 is 11 residues long. The CDR3 loop reads CASSREAEAFF. Written as DNA, the CDR3 is TGTGCCAGCAGCCGGGAGGCTGAAGCTTTCTTT.

The chain carries TRBV10-3 and TRBJ1-4; D remains unclear. Trimming pared 2 bases from V and 8 bases from J, leaving 9 bases between. Looked up from germline, CDR1 is ENHRY and CDR2 is SYGVKD. The CDR3 has 13 amino acids. The CDR3 protein is CAISEGVGEKLFF. The CDR3 nucleotides read TGTGCCATCAGTGAGGGGGTGGGGGAAAAACTGTTTTTT.

The chain has TRBV12-3 or TRBV12-4 and TRBJ2-7; 8 bases are a match to TRBD2. The length of the CDR3 is 12 residues. V shed 7 bases, J shed 2 bases, and the junction held 1 base outside the gene matches. CDR3 sequence reads: CASTRGAYEQYF. CDR3 in DNA: TGTGCCAGCACGCGGGGGGCCTACGAGCAGTACTTC.

The J gene is TRBJ2-7, the V gene TRBV9, with D possibly matching TRBD1 (5 bases). CDR1 SGDLS and CDR2 YYNGEE come from the germline V gene. The CDR3 is 14 amino acids. V was pared by 4 bases and J by 3 bases, with 14 bases between. In nucleotides, the CDR3 is TGTGCCAGCAGCCGGGCAGGGAAGGTCTACGAGCAGTACTTC. Residues: CASSRAGKVYEQYF.

The chain combines TRBV19 with TRBJ1-2; D not certain. V lost 0 bases and J 4 bases, leaving 12 bases between the germline ends. CDR1 and CDR2 (germline): LNHDA, SQIVND (reference sequence). The CDR3 is made up of 15 amino acids. CDR3 nucleotide sequence: TGTGCCAGTAGTATAGATCAAGGAAGCCTCTATGGCTACACCTTC. Protein: CASSIDQGSLYGYTF.

The V gene is TRBV12-3 or TRBV12-4, the J gene TRBJ1-1; D is perhaps TRBD1 (5 bases). V was trimmed by 7 bases and J by 10 bases, leaving 19 bases between them. The length of the CDR3 is 13 residues. This CDR3 is CASNPGGDRGAFF. In DNA, the CDR3 is TGTGCCAGCAACCCTGGGGGGGATCGGGGAGCTTTCTTT.

The rearrangement joins TRBV10-3 to TRBJ2-3; TRBD1 aligns across 9 bases. The J segment lost 4 bases and the V segment lost 5 bases, leaving 4 bases of the junction unmatched. Germline V gene lookup returns CDR1 ENHRY and CDR2 SYGVKD. This CDR3 contains 14 residues. CDR3: CAISPGQGSDTQYF. The CDR3 coding sequence is TGTGCCATCAGTCCGGGACAGGGTTCAGATACGCAGTATTTT.

This clone was counted only a few times. The rearrangement uses TRBV7-9 and TRBJ1-5; D remains unclear. CDR1 and CDR2 (germline): SEHNR, FQNEAQ (reference sequence). Trimming took off 0 bases at V and 5 bases at J, with 5 bases between the two ends. The CDR3 has 13 amino acids. This CDR3 is CASSLAGDQPQHF. In nucleotides, the CDR3 is TGTGCCAGCAGCTTAGCCGGGGATCAGCCCCAGCATTTT.

In its sample, this clone was seen once. This chain uses TRBV19 with TRBJ1-2; D uncertain. Germline lookup yields CDR1 LNHDA and CDR2 SQIVND (reference sequence). V was shortened by 0 bases and J by 6 bases, with 17 bases between the two germline ends. The CDR3 length is 16 residues. The CDR3 DNA is TGTGCCAGTAGTATAGATATGGCGGCTTATTCGCATGGCTACACCTTC. It is translated as CASSIDMAAYSHGYTF.

V gene TRBV25-1 combines with J gene TRBJ1-5, with D uncertain. The CDR3 covers 15 residues. V lost 5 bases to trimming and J lost 1 base, with 12 bases between them. Germline V gene lookup returns CDR1 MGHDK and CDR2 SYGVNS. CDR3 sequence: CASSHGGGSNQPQHF. Here the CDR3 DNA reads TGTGCCAGCAGTCACGGTGGAGGGAGCAATCAGCCCCAGCATTTT.